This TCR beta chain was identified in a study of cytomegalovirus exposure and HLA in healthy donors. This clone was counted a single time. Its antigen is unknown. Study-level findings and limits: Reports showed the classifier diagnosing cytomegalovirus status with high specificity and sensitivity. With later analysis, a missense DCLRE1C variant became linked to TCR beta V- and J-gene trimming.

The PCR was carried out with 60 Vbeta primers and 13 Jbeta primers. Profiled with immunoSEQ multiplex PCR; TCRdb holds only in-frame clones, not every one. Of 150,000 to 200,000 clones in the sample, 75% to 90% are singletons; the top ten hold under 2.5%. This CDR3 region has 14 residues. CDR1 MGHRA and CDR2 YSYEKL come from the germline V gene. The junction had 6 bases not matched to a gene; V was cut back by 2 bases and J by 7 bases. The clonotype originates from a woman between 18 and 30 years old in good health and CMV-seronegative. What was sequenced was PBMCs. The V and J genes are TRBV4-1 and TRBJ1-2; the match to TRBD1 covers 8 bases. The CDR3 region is CASSQPTGGGGYTF. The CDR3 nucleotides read TGCGCCAGCAGCCAACCTACAGGGGGTGGTGGCTACACCTTC.